These 21 T cell receptor beta chains came from one sample sequenced in a study of T cells in Graves' hyperthyroidism and ophthalmopathy (dated by TCRdb to between 2017 and 2020). The library was made by multiplex PCR. TCRdb names Illumina HiSeq 2000 as the instrument used. The TCR beta CDR3 regions were amplified from the RNA transcripts. The first round of RT-PCR for the TCR CDR3 was performed with the HTBI primer set and the Qiagen OneStep RT-PCR kit. TCRdb handled the public reads itself, with Q25 trimming in fastp and clone calling in MiXCR, and kept productive beta chains. When rows share a CDR3 protein, they turn into one entry using the most common DNA and genes. The sample table lists fewer than 400,000 distinct CDR3 sequences, approximately 17% of them with a count of one. Roughly 33% of the sample belongs to the ten largest clones. Sequencing was done on a sample of blood. All receptors derive from a man aged 30 to 45 with Graves' hyperthyroidism.

This clonotype was counted at least ten times. This rearrangement joins TRBV28 to TRBJ2-1; D might be TRBD2 (6 bases). CDR1 is MDHEN and CDR2 is SYDVKM in the germline V gene. This CDR3 comprises 21 residues. With 4 bases removed from V and 8 bases from J, the gap between germline ends came to 36 bases. The CDR3 here is CASSSLELLAEQKETADEQFF. The DNA of the CDR3 is TGTGCCAGCAGTTCGCTGGAACTACTAGCCGAACAGAAAGAGACCGCGGATGAGCAGTTCTTC.

This clonotype has more than one count but fewer than ten. This chain joins TRBV20-1 and TRBJ2-7; TRBD1 agrees at 8 bases. Germline V gene lookup returns CDR1 DFQATT and CDR2 SNEGSKA (reference sequence). The CDR3 is made up of 13 amino acids. J was trimmed by 3 bases and V by 5 bases; bases with no gene match: 6. Written as DNA, the CDR3 is TGCAGTGCTGACCGGGACAGGAGCTACGAGCAGTACTTC. It yields the protein CSADRDRSYEQYF.

This clonotype was detected ten times or more. The chain carries TRBV7-9 and TRBJ2-7; 9 bases are shared with TRBD1. The CDR3 consists of 13 residues. Trimming took 5 bases from V and 5 from J; bases not matched to a gene: 4. CDR1 and CDR2 from the germline V gene are SEHNR and FQNEAQ (reference sequence). CDR3 protein: CASSTGGRNEQYF. CDR3 DNA sequence: TGTGCCAGCAGCACAGGGGGCCGCAACGAGCAGTACTTC.

The chain carries TRBV30 and TRBJ1-6, with a weak D call TRBD1 (5 bases). CDR3 size: 18 residues. Trimming cost V 1 base and J 2 bases, with 18 bases left between them. Germline V lookup: CDR1 GTSNPN, CDR2 SVGIG (reference sequence). Written as DNA, the CDR3 is TGTGCCTGGAGTGAACCGCGGACATCCTACCCCTATAATTCACCCCTCCACTTT. This translates into CAWSEPRTSYPYNSPLHF.

This clonotype was counted a few times. This may come from a read error, since a much larger clone is one base off. The genes are TRBV12-3 or TRBV12-4 and TRBJ1-1, with 7 nucleotides matching TRBD1. The CDR3 covers 14 residues. The CDR3 region has the DNA TGTACCAGCAGGTTCCGGGACAGAGGCACTGAAGCTTTCTTT. Translating it yields CTSRFRDRGTEAFF.

This clonotype was seen many times. The J gene is TRBJ1-5, the V gene TRBV12-3 or TRBV12-4; D might be TRBD1 (5 bases). CDR3 size: 13 residues. V lost 3 bases and J 5 bases, leaving 8 bases between the germline ends. CDR3 residues: CASSLWGDQPQHF. As DNA, the CDR3 is TGTGCCAGCAGTTTGTGGGGGGATCAGCCCCAGCATTTT.

This clonotype was recorded many times. The chain combines TRBV6-1 with TRBJ2-3; perhaps TRBD2 as D (5 bases). With 2 bases removed from V and 5 bases from J, the gap between germline ends came to 23 bases. Germline V gene data show CDR1 as MNHNS and CDR2 as SASEGT. There are 18 residues in the CDR3. The CDR3 DNA is TGTGCCAGCAGTGAAAGCGGTGTGGGCGGAGGCGACCTAGATACGCAGTATTTT. Protein product: CASSESGVGGGDLDTQYF.

The CDR3 DNA sequence: TGTGCCAGCAGCCTCAAGGCGGGACTAGGACCAGATACGCAGTATTTT. Translating gives CASSLKAGLGPDTQYF. The chain joins TRBV9 to TRBJ2-3; 8 nucleotides match TRBD2. With V trimmed by 4 bases and J by 4 bases, 11 bases remained unmatched. Germline-derived CDR1 and CDR2 are SGDLS and YYNGEE. This CDR3 spans 16 amino acids.

This clonotype was found many times. At one end the junction does not follow the germline gene, possibly because of a read error. This rearrangement joins TRBV4-1 to TRBJ2-7; D possibly corresponds to TRBD1 (5 bases). This CDR3 region has 11 residues. The germline gives CDR1 MGHRA, CDR2 YSYEKL. The CDR3 here is CASSRGYEQYF. The CDR3 DNA is TGTGCCAGCAGTAGGGGCTACGAGCAGTACTTC.

This clonotype showed up just a few times. The chain recombines TRBV6-1 with TRBJ2-2, with 13 nucleotides matching TRBD2. The CDR3 extends over 18 amino acids. Germline CDR1 reads MNHNS; CDR2 reads SASEGT. Trimming cost V 6 bases and J 1 base; bases outside gene matches: 8. DNA of the CDR3: TGTGCCAGCAGAAACGGACTAGCGGGAGAGTGGAACACCGGGGAGCTGTTTTTT. This gives the protein CASRNGLAGEWNTGELFF.

This chain joins TRBV24-1 and TRBJ2-1; D ambiguous. Germline V gives CDR1 KGHDR, CDR2 SFDVKD. The CDR3 extends over 12 amino acids. V dropped 7 bases and J dropped 0 bases, with 3 bases sitting between them. The CDR3 DNA sequence: TGTGCCACCAGGAGCTCCTACAATGAGCAGTTCTTC. Protein product: CATRSSYNEQFF.

The V call is TRBV28, the J call TRBJ1-5; D is undetermined. The CDR3 has 11 amino acids. Germline values: CDR1 MDHEN, CDR2 SYDVKM. V was cut by 6 bases and J by 5 bases, with 5 bases left in between. The CDR3 DNA reads as TGTGCCAGCAGACGCGATCAGCCCCAGCATTTT. This encodes CASRRDQPQHF.

At least ten counts were recorded for this clonotype. The chain couples TRBV2 to TRBJ2-5, with D perhaps TRBD1 (6 bases). Germline CDR1 SNHLY, CDR2 FYNNEI. There are 14 residues in the CDR3. V gave up 6 bases and J gave up 1 base, with 12 bases separating them. DNA of the CDR3: TGTGCCAGCAGCGCCCTGACAGGCCAAGAGACCCAGTACTTC. It is translated as CASSALTGQETQYF.

The chain recombines TRBV11-2 with TRBJ2-7, with 9 bases fitting TRBD2. V trimming: 6 bases; J trimming: 2 bases; junction bases outside the gene matches: 8. Germline V lookup: CDR1 SGHAT, CDR2 FQNNGV. CDR3 length equals 15 residues. The CDR3 sequence is CASSLSASGTYEQYF. The CDR3 DNA follows: TGTGCCAGCAGTCTATCGGCTAGCGGGACCTACGAGCAGTACTTC.

This clonotype was recorded many times. The chain combines TRBV20-1 with TRBJ2-7, with 11 bases aligning to TRBD1. CDR3 length: 15 amino acids. J was trimmed by 1 base and V by 4 bases; bases with no gene match: 6. Germline loops: CDR1 DFQATT, CDR2 SNEGSKA (reference sequence). Here the CDR3 reads CSATSGTGGSYEQYF. In nucleotides, the CDR3 is TGCAGTGCTACATCCGGGACAGGGGGTTCCTACGAGCAGTACTTC.

This clonotype was seen at least ten times. The rearrangement uses TRBV6-1 and TRBJ1-1, with D hard to call. V was cut by 4 bases and J by 3 bases, with 6 bases left in between. Germline V gene lookup returns CDR1 MNHNS and CDR2 SASEGT. The CDR3 loop spans 12 amino acids. CDR3 DNA: TGTGCCAGCAGTGGGTTATACACTGAAGCTTTCTTT. Translating it yields CASSGLYTEAFF.

This clonotype showed up just a few times. The rearrangement links TRBV4-1 to TRBJ1-4, with 11 bases identical to TRBD1. V trimming: 4 bases; J trimming: 7 bases; junction bases outside the gene matches: 5. Germline V gives CDR1 MGHRA, CDR2 YSYEKL. The CDR3 runs 15 residues. CDR3 sequence: CASSPGQGASEKLFF. CDR3 bases: TGCGCCAGCAGCCCCGGACAGGGGGCAAGTGAAAAACTGTTTTTT.

There are many counts of this clonotype. This sequence joins TRBV5-1 and TRBJ2-7; 10 positions match TRBD2. V shed 4 bases and J 4 bases; nucleotides not matched to a gene: 5. The CDR3 totals 14 residues. From germline, CDR1 is SGHRS and CDR2 YFSETQ. For the CDR3, the DNA is TGCGCCAGCAGCATCGCTAGCGGGAGTTACGAGCAGTACTTC. Translated: CASSIASGSYEQYF.

The genes are TRBV11-2 and TRBJ2-7; TRBD1 matches at 8 bases. Germline CDR1 is SGHAT and CDR2 is FQNNGV. The CDR3 is 14 residues long. V was pared by 5 bases and J by 5 bases, with 8 bases of the junction left unmatched. CDR3 DNA sequence: TGTGCCAGCAGCGCCGGGACAGGTAGTAACGAGCAGTACTTC. It specifies CASSAGTGSNEQYF. The whole variable domain, filled in from reference TRBV11-2 and TRBJ2-7, reads EAGVAQSPRYKIIEKRQSVAFWCNPISGHATLYWYQQILGQGPKLLIQFQNNGVVDDSQLPKDRFSAERLKGVDSTLKIQPAKLEDSAVYLCASSAGTGSNEQYFGPGTRLTVT.

In regard to this clonotype: The junction differs from germline at one of its ends, possibly a read error. This rearrangement joins TRBV11-3 to TRBJ2-1; D is undetermined. The germline V gene has CDR1 SGHNT and CDR2 YENEEA. The CDR3 consists of 14 residues. Here the CDR3 DNA reads TGTGCCGGCAGCCCCACACGGTCCAATGATGAGCAGTTCTTC. This translates into CAGSPTRSNDEQFF.

In its sample, this clonotype was seen many times. This chain joins TRBV7-2 and TRBJ1-1; D is ambiguous. The CDR3 length is 12 residues. Germline V CDR1 and CDR2: SGHTA, FQGNSA. V was cut by 2 bases and J by 4 bases, with 5 bases left in between. The CDR3 protein is CASSLSFTEAFF. As DNA, the CDR3 is TGTGCCAGCAGCTTAAGTTTCACTGAAGCTTTCTTT.